Here is one TCR beta chain with its context. Its antigen remains unidentified. This CDR3 is built from 14 residues. Per the germline V gene, CDR1 is SGHTA and CDR2 is FQGNSA. V shed 6 bases, J shed 4 bases, and the junction held 5 bases outside the gene matches. The data derive from a study of beta chain features in type 1 diabetes. Sorting produced populations that all topped 95% purity. Regarding the study as a whole: Shortening that was moderate but significant affected the TCRB CDR3s of Type 1 diabetes patients in all four CD4+ subsets.

All of the isolated RNA was reverse transcribed, so expressed TCRB transcripts were sequenced. The method was immunoSEQ multiplex PCR; TCRdb's version includes in-frame clones alone and lacks a portion of them. The repertoire holds nearly 250,000 clones, with 13% to 15% as singletons. The sequence derives from a woman in her 40s in good health. V is TRBV7-2 and J is TRBJ2-3, with 9 bases fitting TRBD1. The sequenced sample consisted of naive CD4+ T cells from blood. CDR3 bases: TGTGCCAGCAGACAAACAGGGGGCCCAGATACGCAGTATTTT. Its protein is CASRQTGGPDTQYF.